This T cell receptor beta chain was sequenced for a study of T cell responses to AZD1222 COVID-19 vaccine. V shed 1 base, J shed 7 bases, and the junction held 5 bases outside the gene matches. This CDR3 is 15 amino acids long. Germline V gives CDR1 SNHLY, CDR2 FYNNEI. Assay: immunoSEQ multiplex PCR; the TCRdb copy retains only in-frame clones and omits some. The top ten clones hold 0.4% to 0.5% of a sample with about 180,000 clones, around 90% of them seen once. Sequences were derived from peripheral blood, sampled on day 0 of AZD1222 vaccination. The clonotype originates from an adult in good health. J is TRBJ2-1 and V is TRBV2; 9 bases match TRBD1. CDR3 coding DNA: TGTGCCAGCAGTGAAGGGGACAGGGCCTGGAATGAGCAGTTCTTC. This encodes CASSEGDRAWNEQFF. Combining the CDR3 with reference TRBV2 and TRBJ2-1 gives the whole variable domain EPEVTQTPSHQVTQMGQEVILRCVPISNHLYFYWYRQILGQKVEFLVSFYNNEISEKSEIFDDQFSVERPDGSNFTLKIRSTKLEDSAMYFCASSEGDRAWNEQFFGPGTRLTVL.